This TCR beta chain was profiled in a study of blood T cells in healthy people across ages. Regarding the study as a whole: Both higher diversity and more naive CD4+ cells marked long-lived donors when set against aged donors.

Trimming pared 3 bases from V and 8 bases from J, leaving 14 bases between. CDR1 is SGDLS and CDR2 is YYNGEE in the germline V gene. This CDR3 region has 14 residues. The use of a sample-barcoded 5' primer and a J-beta primer mix characterized a second PCR of roughly 6 to 11 cycles. Each cDNA molecule was tagged by a template-switch adaptor with 12 random nucleotides. TCRdb reprocessed the 5' RACE reads with MiXCR, giving one entry per CDR3 protein. The repertoire has fewer than 2,000,000 distinct CDR3 sequences, roughly 32% of them found once; the top ten carry about 10%. Caucasian individuals from Russia who were healthy and aged 6 to 90 acted as donors. No fewer than 5.5 micrograms of total RNA were isolated from every sample. There are a few counts of this clonotype. Its antigen is unidentified.

V is TRBV9 and J is TRBJ1-4; D remains unclear. Sequencing used blood. The sequence came from a woman aged 25-40 years in good health. The CDR3 nucleotides read TGTGCCAGCAGCGCGTTGATGGGAGGCGAAAAACTGTTTTTT. Protein product: CASSALMGGEKLFF. The full variable domain, its missing parts supplied by reference TRBV9 and TRBJ1-4, is DSGVTQTPKHLITATGQRVTLRCSPRSGDLSVYWYQQSLDQGLQFLIQYYNGEERAKGNILERFSAQQFPDLHSELNLSSLELGDSALYFCASSALMGGEKLFFGSGTQLSVL.